The source of this TCR beta chain is a study of shared clonotypes between healthy human individuals. Whole-study results and caveats: Shared clonotypes: 4.5% to 6.5% naive CD4, roughly 3.8% naive CD8, 2.3% memory CD4, about 0.41% memory CD8. Rarefaction revealed incomplete sorted-subset sequencing despite large depth.

In the original processing: ImmunoSEQ output held junction-only sequences without quality scores, so filtering differed. TCRdb's table, derived via immunoSEQ multiplex PCR, lists solely in-frame clones and lacks some. D and trimming were read from the DNA, whereas the V and J calls and clone size are those reported in that table. The sample contains about 2.2 million clones, about 94% of which appear only once. As concerns this clone: Its antigen is as yet unknown.

Naive CD8 cells lacked CD45RO and underwent positive selection for CCR7, leaving out terminally differentiated effector memory CD45RA+ cells. The clonotype comes from a man aged 18 to 30 in good health. Some clones in this sample may be carry-over from other donors' samples. Sequenced: naive CD8+ T cells from PBMCs.

The CDR3 sequence: CASSFQDRYQPQHF. The CDR3 DNA reads TGTGCCAGCAGTTTCCAGGACAGATATCAGCCCCAGCATTTT. This chain uses TRBV28 with TRBJ1-5, with a weak D call TRBD1 (6 bases). The CDR3 totals 14 residues. Trimming took off 3 bases at V and 5 bases at J, with 11 bases between the two ends. Germline CDR1 MDHEN, CDR2 SYDVKM.